One and the same sample provided the 30 T cell receptor beta chains below, sequenced in a study of beta chain features in type 1 diabetes. All of the isolated RNA was reverse transcribed, so expressed TCRB transcripts were sequenced. Libraries were prepared by immunoSEQ multiplex PCR; TCRdb keeps only in-frame clonotypes and omits some of them. The sample has 400,000 to 600,000 clones, 30% seen once. The specimen sequenced was naive CD4+ T cells from blood. All receptors come from a man aged 18 to 29 in good health.

This chain uses TRBV14 with TRBJ1-2, with a tentative D call TRBD1 (6 bases). Germline loops: CDR1 SGHDN, CDR2 FVKESK. The CDR3 consists of 15 residues. Trimming took 1 base from V and 3 from J, leaving 12 bases between them. The CDR3 loop is CASSQGRGPDYGYTF. CDR3 nucleotide sequence: TGTGCCAGCAGCCAAGGGCGGGGGCCGGACTATGGCTACACCTTC.

This clone was recorded a few times. CDR3 sequence (DNA): TGTGCCAGCAGCGTAGGGCTAGCGAGGGATGGTCCGTTCTTC. Translation: CASSVGLARDGPFF. V gene TRBV9 combines with J gene TRBJ2-1; possibly TRBD2 for D (6 bases). With 0 bases removed from V and 15 bases from J, the gap between germline ends came to 19 bases. Germline assignment: CDR1 SGDLS and CDR2 YYNGEE. The CDR3 is made up of 14 amino acids.

The rearrangement links TRBV5-4 to TRBJ1-1, with 8 positions matching TRBD1. Germline CDR1 SGHNT, CDR2 YYREEE (reference sequence). The CDR3 consists of 15 residues. Losses at the gene ends were 4 bases for V and 1 base for J; bases not matched to a gene: 6. The CDR3 nucleotides are TGTGCCAGCAGCCCAGTCGACAGGGGGAACACTGAAGCTTTCTTT. It yields the protein CASSPVDRGNTEAFF.

This clone was found a few times. The rearrangement joins TRBV7-2 to TRBJ2-7, with TRBD2 matching 7 bases. V gave up 1 base and J gave up 0 bases; unmatched junction bases: 6. The CDR3 has 16 residues. From germline, CDR1 is SGHTA and CDR2 FQGNSA. For the CDR3, the DNA is TGTGCCAGCAGCTTAGAACTAGCGCTCAGCTCCTACGAGCAGTACTTC. It specifies CASSLELALSSYEQYF. Together with reference TRBV7-2 and TRBJ2-7, the CDR3 gives the full variable domain: GAGVSQSPSNKVTEKGKDVELRCDPISGHTALYWYRQSLGQGLEFLIYFQGNSAPDKSGLPSDRFSAERTGGSVSTLTIQRTQQEDSAVYLCASSLELALSSYEQYFGPGTRLTVT.

V gene TRBV27 combines with J gene TRBJ1-1; no clear D gene. This CDR3 has 10 residues. V was shortened by 8 bases and J by 7 bases, with 8 bases between the two germline ends. The germline CDR1 and CDR2 sequences are MNHEY and SMNVEV (reference sequence). DNA for the CDR3: TGTGCCAGCGGAAGGGTTGAAGCTTTCTTT. Its translation is CASGRVEAFF.

The chain is built from TRBV25-1 and TRBJ2-2; TRBD1 aligns across 8 bases. V trimming: 0 bases; J trimming: 7 bases; junction bases outside the gene matches: 4. This CDR3 contains 15 residues. From germline, CDR1 is MGHDK and CDR2 SYGVNS. The CDR3 DNA reads as TGTGCCAGCAGTGAATATGGACAGGGTAGCGGGGAGCTGTTTTTT. As protein: CASSEYGQGSGELFF. Supplemented by reference TRBV25-1 and TRBJ2-2, the full variable domain reads EADIYQTPRYLVIGTGKKITLECSQTMGHDKMYWYQQDPGMELHLIHYSYGVNSTEKGDLSSESTVSRIRTEHFPLTLESARPSHTSQYLCASSEYGQGSGELFFGEGSRLTVL.

The CDR3 sequence: CASGLGQLPREQYF. CDR3 DNA sequence: TGCGCCAGCGGCCTGGGACAGCTCCCGCGCGAGCAGTACTTC. This chain links TRBV23-1 with TRBJ2-7; 7 bases map to TRBD1. Being an ORF, TRBV23-1 has a function that is uncertain. This CDR3 is built from 14 residues. V lost 8 bases, J lost 6 bases, and 13 bases stayed unmatched.

The V gene is TRBV14, the J gene TRBJ1-1; no clear D. CDR3 size: 14 residues. CDR1 and CDR2 (germline): SGHDN, FVKESK. V was clipped by 3 bases and J by 0 bases, with 8 bases between them. The CDR3 spells CASSHRNLNTEAFF. CDR3 coding DNA: TGTGCCAGCAGCCATCGAAACCTGAACACTGAAGCTTTCTTT.

The chain carries TRBV30 and TRBJ2-1; D may be TRBD1 (5 bases). V was clipped by 0 bases and J by 5 bases, with 11 bases between them. This CDR3 comprises 14 residues. Germline lookup yields CDR1 GTSNPN and CDR2 SVGIG (reference sequence). The DNA for the CDR3 is TGTGCCTGGAGTGTAAAGGGGTCTAACAATGAGCAGTTCTTC. Translation gives CAWSVKGSNNEQFF.

The V gene is TRBV11-2, the J gene TRBJ2-5; D not certain. There are 11 residues in the CDR3. Per germline, CDR1 SGHAT and CDR2 FQNNGV. Trimming took 4 bases from V and 5 from J, leaving 5 bases between them. As DNA, the CDR3 is TGTGCCAGCAGCTCTTGGGAGACCCAGTACTTC. Amino acids: CASSSWETQYF.

This clone was counted between two and nine times. This chain joins TRBV29-1 and TRBJ2-1; unclear D gene. The CDR3 totals 15 residues. Trimming took 4 bases from V and 0 from J, leaving 13 bases between them. Germline V gene sequence: CDR1 SQVTM, CDR2 ANQGSEA. The CDR3 here is CSVVLAHYSYNEQFF. The CDR3 nucleotides read TGCAGCGTTGTCCTCGCGCACTACTCCTACAATGAGCAGTTCTTC.

The rearrangement links TRBV7-8 to TRBJ2-1; 13 bases line up with TRBD2. The length of the CDR3 is 19 residues. The V segment lost 1 base and the J segment 7 bases; nucleotides outside the gene matches: 13. CDR1 is SGHVS, CDR2 FQNEAQ, per germline. The CDR3 reads CASSLERTSGSHRGNEQFF. As DNA, the CDR3 is TGTGCCAGCAGCTTAGAGAGGACTAGCGGGAGCCACAGGGGGAATGAGCAGTTCTTC.

This clone was seen more than once but under ten times. The chain links TRBV29-1 to TRBJ1-2; D not certain. The CDR3 loop spans 11 amino acids. Deletions cut 4 bases from V and 8 bases from J, with 11 bases between. CDR1 is SQVTM and CDR2 is ANQGSEA in the germline V gene. In nucleotides, the CDR3 is TGCAGCGTTGTCTGGGTTAGGGGCTACACCTTC. Translated: CSVVWVRGYTF. The full variable domain, in which reference TRBV29-1 and TRBJ1-2 provide the parts outside the CDR3, is SAVISQKPSRDICQRGTSLTIQCQVDSQVTMMFWYRQQPGQSLTLIATANQGSEATYESGFVIDKFPISRPNLTFSTLTVSNMSPEDSSIYLCSVVWVRGYTFGSGTRLTVV.

This clone was picked up a small number of times. This chain uses TRBV7-2 with TRBJ2-1, with no clear D. Trimming pared 1 base from V and 4 bases from J, leaving 14 bases between. The length of the CDR3 is 16 residues. Germline values: CDR1 SGHTA, CDR2 FQGNSA. The CDR3 is CASSLDLGLGYNEQFF. CDR3 nucleotides: TGTGCCAGCAGCTTAGATCTAGGTCTGGGGTACAATGAGCAGTTCTTC.

The J gene is TRBJ2-1, the V gene TRBV14, with 8 positions matching TRBD2. The germline gives CDR1 SGHDN, CDR2 FVKESK. The CDR3 runs to 16 residues. V lost 4 bases to trimming and J lost 4 bases; unmatched junction nucleotides: 9. The CDR3 DNA sequence: TGTGCCAGCAGCCCCCTCCAACTAGCGGAGTACAATGAGCAGTTCTTC. Its translation is CASSPLQLAEYNEQFF.

This rearrangement joins TRBV7-9 to TRBJ2-1, with TRBD2 matching over 8 bases. CDR1 SEHNR and CDR2 FQNEAQ come from the germline V gene (reference sequence). Germline trimming cut 5 bases from V and 0 bases from J; bases unmatched to any gene: 6. The CDR3 contains 16 residues. CDR3 loop: CASSPTGTSSYNEQFF. CDR3 DNA sequence: TGTGCCAGCAGCCCAACCGGGACTAGCTCCTACAATGAGCAGTTCTTC.

This clone was seen a handful of times. The rearrangement uses TRBV25-1 and TRBJ2-3; D remains ambiguous. The CDR3 covers 15 residues. Trimming removed 4 bases at V and 2 bases at J, with 13 bases between. CDR1 is MGHDK and CDR2 is SYGVNS in the germline V gene. The CDR3 reads CASSAIRAVTDTQYF. Here the CDR3 DNA reads TGTGCCAGCAGTGCTATTCGGGCAGTCACAGATACGCAGTATTTT.

This clone has more than one count but fewer than ten. V and J are TRBV2 and TRBJ2-1; a possible D gene is TRBD2 (6 bases). The V and J ends lost 2 bases and 4 bases respectively, with 15 bases between them. The CDR3 spans 16 residues. CDR1 and CDR2 from the germline V gene are SNHLY and FYNNEI. The DNA for the CDR3 is TGTGCCAGCAGTGAACCGCTAGCGCTAAATTACAATGAGCAGTTCTTC. It encodes CASSEPLALNYNEQFF.

This chain connects TRBV5-4 to TRBJ2-7; D may correspond to TRBD1 or TRBD2 (5 bases each). The length of the CDR3 is 13 residues. CDR1 is SGHNT and CDR2 is YYREEE in the germline V gene (reference sequence). With 3 bases removed from V and 7 bases from J, the gap between germline ends came to 14 bases. CDR3 in amino acids: CASSSGAPGEQYF. The CDR3 DNA sequence: TGTGCCAGCAGCTCCGGGGCCCCGGGGGAGCAGTACTTC.

This rearrangement joins TRBV30 to TRBJ2-1, with 10 positions matching TRBD1. Germline V gene sequence: CDR1 GTSNPN, CDR2 SVGIG (reference sequence). The V segment lost 3 bases and the J segment 7 bases; nucleotides outside the gene matches: 9. This CDR3 is built from 15 residues. CDR3 bases: TGTGCCTGGAGCCTCGGGACAGGGGATCGGAATGAGCAGTTCTTC. It is translated as CAWSLGTGDRNEQFF.

In its sample, this clone was seen a few times. The chain is built from TRBV4-3 and TRBJ1-4, with 7 nucleotides matching TRBD1. J was trimmed by 2 bases and V by 0 bases; bases with no gene match: 12. This CDR3 has 19 amino acids. CDR1 and CDR2 from the germline V gene are LGHNA and YSLEER. The CDR3 DNA is TGCGCCAGCAGCCAAGAGTCGACAGGGACCGCAGGGACTAATGAAAAACTGTTTTTT. Translating gives CASSQESTGTAGTNEKLFF.

This chain connects TRBV19 to TRBJ2-7; D perhaps matches TRBD1 (6 bases). CDR1 is LNHDA and CDR2 is SQIVND in the germline V gene (reference sequence). This CDR3 has 14 amino acids. Trimming stripped 3 bases from V and 2 bases from J, with 11 bases between. CDR3 DNA sequence: TGTGCCAGTAGTATGGGACACTTCGCCTACGAGCAGTACTTC. It encodes CASSMGHFAYEQYF.

This chain uses TRBV2 with TRBJ2-3; D gene uncertain. The CDR3 contains 16 residues. Per germline, CDR1 SNHLY and CDR2 FYNNEI. Trimming cost V 6 bases and J 0 bases, with 16 bases left between them. DNA for the CDR3: TGTGCCAGCAGCGGTAACGATTCTTTTAGCACAGATACGCAGTATTTT. This encodes CASSGNDSFSTDTQYF.

About this clone: This same CDR3 is encoded by further DNA sequences in the sample. The genes are TRBV7-2 and TRBJ1-5, with a weak D call TRBD1 (6 bases). V was trimmed by 2 bases and J by 5 bases, leaving 7 bases between them. There are 13 residues in the CDR3. The germline CDR1 and CDR2 sequences are SGHTA and FQGNSA. CDR3 region: CASSLRGDQPQHF. In DNA form, the CDR3 reads TGTGCCAGCAGCTTAAGGGGGGATCAGCCCCAGCATTTT.

There are a few counts of this clone. The chain joins TRBV29-1 to TRBJ2-1, with TRBD2 matching 7 bases. This CDR3 comprises 15 residues. After removal of 5 bases from V and 0 bases from J, the junction contained 7 bases not matched to a gene. The germline V gene has CDR1 SQVTM and CDR2 ANQGSEA. The CDR3: CSVHLAALSYNEQFF. In DNA form, the CDR3 reads TGCAGCGTTCACCTAGCGGCCCTCTCCTACAATGAGCAGTTCTTC.

This clone was counted a few times. The chain combines TRBV15 with TRBJ2-1, with 12 bases aligning to TRBD2. The germline V gene encodes CDR1 LNHNV and CDR2 YYDKDF (reference sequence). The CDR3 sequence is 16 residues long. V trimming: 2 bases; J trimming: 6 bases; junction bases outside the gene matches: 5. The CDR3 loop is CATSRPRLAGVNEQFF. The DNA of the CDR3 is TGTGCCACCAGCAGACCAAGACTAGCGGGAGTCAATGAGCAGTTCTTC.

The chain uses TRBV5-1 and TRBJ2-1; D might be TRBD2 (5 bases). The CDR3 runs to 14 residues. Germline loops: CDR1 SGHRS, CDR2 YFSETQ. The V end lost 6 bases, the J end lost 7 bases, and 17 bases lay between the germline ends. The CDR3 DNA is TGCGCCAGCAAGGCGGACTCAGGACGGAATGAGCAGTTCTTC. Protein sequence: CASKADSGRNEQFF. Full variable domain (rest looked up from reference TRBV5-1 and TRBJ2-1): KAGVTQTPRYLIKTRGQQVTLSCSPISGHRSVSWYQQTPGQGLQFLFEYFSETQRNKGNFPGRFSGRQFSNSRSEMNVSTLELGDSALYLCASKADSGRNEQFFGPGTRLTVL.

The CDR3: CASTQSLAGKAGANVLTF. CDR3 in DNA: TGTGCCAGCACCCAATCCCTAGCGGGGAAGGCTGGGGCCAACGTCCTGACTTTC. This chain connects TRBV28 to TRBJ2-6; 9 nucleotides match TRBD2. Looked up from germline, CDR1 is MDHEN and CDR2 is SYDVKM. CDR3 size: 18 residues. The V gene end was trimmed by 7 bases and the J gene end by 2 bases; junction bases not matched to a gene: 12.

The V call is TRBV9, the J call TRBJ1-1, with 10 nucleotides matching TRBD1. Per the germline V gene, CDR1 is SGDLS and CDR2 is YYNGEE. V lost 3 bases to trimming and J lost 1 base; unmatched junction nucleotides: 21. The CDR3 length is 21 residues. Here the CDR3 DNA reads TGTGCCAGCAGCGAGAAGGACCTCCGGGACAGGGGCGTAGACCCGAACACTGAAGCTTTCTTT. It specifies CASSEKDLRDRGVDPNTEAFF.

The J gene is TRBJ1-2, the V gene TRBV5-4, with TRBD1 matching 12 bases. Germline CDR1 SGHNT, CDR2 YYREEE (reference sequence). V lost 4 bases, J lost 4 bases, and 5 bases stayed unmatched. This CDR3 contains 15 residues. The CDR3 loop is CASSPGTGGGYGYTF. The CDR3 DNA reads TGTGCCAGCAGCCCGGGGACAGGGGGCGGCTATGGCTACACCTTC.